A single sample gave rise to the 28 T cell receptor beta chains below, sequenced in a study of shared clonotypes between healthy human individuals. Here immunoSEQ multiplex PCR was the method, and the copy in TCRdb shows in-frame clones only, minus some. The sample holds some 2,500,000 clones, over 85% seen once. Sequenced sample: naive CD4+ T cells from PBMCs. Subset noted: CD45RA+ positively selected. The receptors come from a man between 18 and 35 years old in good health. Some clones in this sample may be carry-over from other donors' samples.

The V and J genes are TRBV9 and TRBJ2-5; 8 positions match TRBD2. The CDR3 covers 15 residues. V was clipped by 4 bases and J by 4 bases; unmatched bases: 9. From germline, CDR1 is SGDLS and CDR2 YYNGEE. The CDR3 bases are TGTGCCAGCAGCCTCGGGGGGGCGGTCGGAGAGACCCAGTACTTC. This encodes CASSLGGAVGETQYF.

The rearrangement uses TRBV21-1 and TRBJ2-7; no check of the table's D call, TRBD2, against the DNA was made. TRBV21-1 is assigned pseudogene status. The CDR3 runs 13 residues. CDR3 sequence (DNA): TGTGCCAGCGGTCCGGACGGACTAGGAGAGCAGTACTTC. Translated: CASGPDGLGEQYF.

V and J are TRBV5-4 and TRBJ2-2; a weak D match, TRBD2 (6 bases). Per germline, CDR1 SGHNT and CDR2 YYREEE (reference sequence). The CDR3 loop spans 16 amino acids. V was cut by 4 bases and J by 1 base, with 14 bases left in between. The DNA for the CDR3 is TGTGCCAGCAGCCCGGTGGTGGGAGGGAACACCGGGGAGCTGTTTTTT. Translating it yields CASSPVVGGNTGELFF.

This chain links TRBV21-1 with TRBJ1-3. TRBV21-1 is given as a pseudogene. The CDR3 runs to 15 residues. CDR3 sequence: CASSTAGTPGNTIYF. As DNA, the CDR3 is TGTGCCAGCAGCACTGCCGGGACTCCTGGAAACACCATATATTTT.

The chain uses TRBV4-1 and TRBJ2-3, with 7 bases lining up with TRBD1. Germline-derived CDR1 and CDR2 are MGHRA and YSYEKL. This CDR3 is built from 16 residues. Trimming at V came to 3 bases and at J to 2 bases, leaving 8 bases not matched to a gene. CDR3 residues: CASSQEDRRPTDTQYF. The CDR3 DNA reads TGCGCCAGCAGCCAGGAGGACAGGCGTCCCACAGATACGCAGTATTTT.

This chain links TRBV10-2 with TRBJ1-2; a weak D match, TRBD1 (6 bases). Germline V gene lookup returns CDR1 WSHSY and CDR2 SAAADI. V was pared by 6 bases and J by 1 base, with 6 bases between. This CDR3 is built from 12 residues. CDR3 coding DNA: TGCGCCAGCAGGGACAGTAACTATGGCTACACCTTC. Residues: CASRDSNYGYTF.

The chain employs TRBV7-8 and TRBJ2-7; the D gene is possibly TRBD1 (6 bases). Germline V CDR1 and CDR2: SGHVS, FQNEAQ. V lost 2 bases to trimming and J lost 1 base, with 18 bases between them. CDR3 size: 17 residues. The CDR3 here is CASSLTAYREFSYEQYF. CDR3 DNA: TGTGCCAGCAGCTTAACCGCCTACAGGGAATTTTCCTACGAGCAGTACTTC.

The V and J genes are TRBV7-9 and TRBJ2-4; tentative D call: TRBD2 (6 bases). In germline, CDR1 is SEHNR, CDR2 FQNEAQ (reference sequence). Trimming left V 5 bases short and J 0 bases short, with 11 bases between. The CDR3 has 15 amino acids. CDR3 in DNA: TGTGCCAGCAGCCTCGGGGGAATAGCCAAAAACATTCAGTACTTC. It yields the protein CASSLGGIAKNIQYF.

The chain recombines TRBV7-2 with TRBJ2-5; D is perhaps TRBD1 or TRBD2 (5 bases each). The germline V and J ends were trimmed by 5 bases and 5 bases, with 18 bases remaining between them. This CDR3 is 15 amino acids long. Germline V CDR1 and CDR2: SGHTA, FQGNSA. CDR3 coding DNA: TGTGCCAGCAGCCCTAGTCAGGGAGTGTGGGAGACCCAGTACTTC. It is translated as CASSPSQGVWETQYF.

Of note for this clone: This specimen includes other DNA sequences encoding the same CDR3. The chain couples TRBV28 to TRBJ2-1, with D unclear. V shed 1 base and J shed 4 bases, with 8 bases lying between them. CDR1 MDHEN and CDR2 SYDVKM come from the germline V gene. CDR3 size: 14 residues. The CDR3 protein is CASSLSGRYNEQFF. The CDR3, as DNA: TGTGCCAGCAGTTTATCGGGCAGGTACAATGAGCAGTTCTTC.

The chain employs TRBV5-1 and TRBJ1-3, with unresolved D. Trimming took off 3 bases at V and 2 bases at J, with 12 bases between the two ends. CDR1 is SGHRS, CDR2 YFSETQ, per germline. There are 15 residues in the CDR3. The CDR3 sequence: CASSSSQATGNTIYF. In nucleotides, the CDR3 is TGCGCCAGCAGCTCGAGTCAGGCGACTGGAAACACCATATATTTT. Together with reference TRBV5-1 and TRBJ1-3, the CDR3 gives the full variable domain: KAGVTQTPRYLIKTRGQQVTLSCSPISGHRSVSWYQQTPGQGLQFLFEYFSETQRNKGNFPGRFSGRQFSNSRSEMNVSTLELGDSALYLCASSSSQATGNTIYFGEGSWLTVV.

The V gene is TRBV27, the J gene TRBJ1-2; tentatively, D is TRBD1 (6 bases). From germline, CDR1 is MNHEY and CDR2 SMNVEV (reference sequence). The V end was cut by 7 bases, the J end by 4 bases, with 13 bases between. The CDR3 totals 13 residues. DNA of the CDR3: TGTGCCAGCAAACCACAGGGACCCTATGGCTACACCTTC. This gives the protein CASKPQGPYGYTF.

The chain joins TRBV6-5 to TRBJ2-7; tentative D call: TRBD2 (6 bases). Germline V CDR1 and CDR2: MNHEY, SVGAGI. The germline V and J ends were trimmed by 6 bases and 1 base, with 16 bases remaining between them. This CDR3 region has 15 residues. The CDR3 here is CASRGGGQGSYEQYF. DNA for the CDR3: TGTGCCAGCAGGGGGGGAGGCCAGGGTTCCTACGAGCAGTACTTC.

As regards this clone: This sample includes further DNA sequences coding for the same CDR3. The chain links TRBV11-3 to TRBJ2-7; D gene ambiguous. Germline V gene data show CDR1 as SGHNT and CDR2 as YENEEA. V was trimmed by 1 base and J by 1 base, leaving 5 bases between them. The CDR3 runs to 13 residues. Here the CDR3 reads CASSLGVSYEQYF. CDR3 bases: TGTGCCAGCAGCTTAGGAGTTTCCTACGAGCAGTACTTC.

This clone showed up just a few times. The chain recombines TRBV5-1 with TRBJ1-1; D is unresolved. The V gene's germline CDR1 is SGHRS and CDR2 YFSETQ. Trimming took off 0 bases at V and 5 bases at J, with 11 bases between the two ends. The CDR3 runs to 14 residues. In DNA, the CDR3 is TGCGCCAGCAGCTTGGGCAGAGGTCGGACTGAAGCTTTCTTT. Translated, it gives CASSLGRGRTEAFF.

The chain carries TRBV28 and TRBJ2-1; TRBD2 matches at 10 bases. Germline V gene data show CDR1 as MDHEN and CDR2 as SYDVKM. The CDR3 contains 16 residues. V lost 5 bases, J lost 1 base, and 5 bases stayed unmatched. In DNA form, the CDR3 reads TGTGCCAGCAGTCCGGGACTAGCGTTTTCCTACAATGAGCAGTTCTTC. Protein sequence: CASSPGLAFSYNEQFF.

The chain couples TRBV28 to TRBJ2-4; TRBD1 matches 7 bases. V trimming: 4 bases; J trimming: 1 base; junction bases outside the gene matches: 10. The germline V gene has CDR1 MDHEN and CDR2 SYDVKM. CDR3 length equals 17 residues. The DNA of the CDR3 is TGTGCCAGCAGTTCCCGACAGGGCAAAACGGCCAAAAACATTCAGTACTTC. Encoded protein: CASSSRQGKTAKNIQYF.

The chain joins TRBV14 to TRBJ2-5; 7 bases map to TRBD2. Unmatched junction bases numbered 11, after V lost 4 bases and J lost 9 bases. CDR1 SGHDN and CDR2 FVKESK come from the germline V gene. This CDR3 spans 14 amino acids. CDR3 region: CASSPFRRGSSQYF. For the CDR3, the DNA is TGTGCCAGCAGCCCGTTCAGGCGCGGGAGTTCCCAGTACTTC.

The chain recombines TRBV12-5 with TRBJ2-5; no reliable D call. This CDR3 comprises 11 residues. V lost 4 bases, J lost 3 bases, and 3 bases lay in between. CDR1 LGHNT and CDR2 FRNRAP come from the germline V gene. This CDR3 reads CASGYEETQYF. The CDR3 nucleotides read TGTGCTAGTGGTTATGAAGAGACCCAGTACTTC.

The chain carries TRBV6-5 and TRBJ1-3; D unresolved. Germline assignment: CDR1 MNHEY and CDR2 SVGAGI. V shed 2 bases and J shed 4 bases, with 12 bases lying between them. The CDR3 runs to 15 residues. The CDR3 spells CASSYDPLGGNTIYF. DNA of the CDR3: TGTGCCAGCAGTTACGATCCCCTAGGAGGAAACACCATATATTTT.

In regard to this clone: Other DNA sequences of this sample code for an identical CDR3. J is TRBJ2-1 and V is TRBV5-1; D might be TRBD2 (6 bases). The CDR3 has 14 amino acids. The V and J ends lost 4 bases and 3 bases respectively, with 11 bases between them. CDR1 is SGHRS and CDR2 is YFSETQ in the germline V gene. CDR3 sequence reads: CASSPGAGYNEQFF. CDR3 sequence (DNA): TGCGCCAGCAGCCCGGGAGCTGGCTACAATGAGCAGTTCTTC.

The V and J genes are TRBV18 and TRBJ1-1; D possibly corresponds to TRBD1 (5 bases). This CDR3 region has 15 residues. Germline V gene data show CDR1 as KGHSH and CDR2 as LQKENI. Deletions cut 6 bases from V and 0 bases from J, with 14 bases between. Written as DNA, the CDR3 is TGTGCCAGCTCCCGAACGACAGATCTGAACACTGAAGCTTTCTTT. Amino acids: CASSRTTDLNTEAFF.

The chain couples TRBV30 to TRBJ1-5; D is uncertain. This CDR3 has 13 residues. Trimming pared 5 bases from V and 3 bases from J, leaving 11 bases between. Germline V gene data show CDR1 as GTSNPN and CDR2 as SVGIG (reference sequence). The CDR3 here is CAWSKSYNQPQHF. Here the CDR3 DNA reads TGTGCCTGGTCGAAATCGTACAATCAGCCCCAGCATTTT.

The genes are TRBV21-1 and TRBJ2-7; the listed D gene, TRBD1, was not tested against the DNA. TRBV21-1 is flagged as a pseudogene. The CDR3 extends over 14 amino acids. CDR3 bases: TGTGCCAGCAGCTATCAGGGGAGAAAAGGCGAGCAGTACTTC. It specifies CASSYQGRKGEQYF.

The chain couples TRBV5-1 to TRBJ1-1, with no clear D. CDR3 length equals 15 residues. Between the trimmed V and J ends, which lost 5 bases and 0 bases, there was a span of 14 bases. Germline V gene data show CDR1 as SGHRS and CDR2 as YFSETQ. The CDR3 loop is CASRVRGGMNTEAFF. The DNA for the CDR3 is TGCGCCAGCAGGGTGCGGGGTGGGATGAACACTGAAGCTTTCTTT.

The V and J genes are TRBV28 and TRBJ2-3, with 12 bases aligning to TRBD2. Per germline, CDR1 MDHEN and CDR2 SYDVKM. The trim removed 10 bases at V and 9 bases at J, leaving 14 bases unmatched. The CDR3 runs to 15 residues. CDR3 sequence: CATALGLAGGKTQYF. The CDR3 coding sequence is TGTGCCACCGCCCTTGGGCTAGCGGGAGGGAAGACGCAGTATTTT.

The V and J genes are TRBV11-3 and TRBJ2-3; D remains ambiguous. V lost 4 bases to trimming and J lost 2 bases, with 7 bases between them. Germline CDR1 is SGHNT and CDR2 is YENEEA. CDR3 size: 13 residues. CDR3 loop: CASSSRNTDTQYF. CDR3 sequence (DNA): TGTGCCAGCAGCTCACGAAACACAGATACGCAGTATTTT.

This clone appeared a single time. J is TRBJ2-3 and V is TRBV19; D is unclear. Per the germline V gene, CDR1 is LNHDA and CDR2 is SQIVND (reference sequence). Trimming pared 3 bases from V and 4 bases from J, leaving 5 bases between. The CDR3 consists of 12 residues. This chain's CDR3 is CASSMLSDTQYF. The CDR3 coding sequence is TGTGCCAGTAGTATGTTGTCAGATACGCAGTATTTT.